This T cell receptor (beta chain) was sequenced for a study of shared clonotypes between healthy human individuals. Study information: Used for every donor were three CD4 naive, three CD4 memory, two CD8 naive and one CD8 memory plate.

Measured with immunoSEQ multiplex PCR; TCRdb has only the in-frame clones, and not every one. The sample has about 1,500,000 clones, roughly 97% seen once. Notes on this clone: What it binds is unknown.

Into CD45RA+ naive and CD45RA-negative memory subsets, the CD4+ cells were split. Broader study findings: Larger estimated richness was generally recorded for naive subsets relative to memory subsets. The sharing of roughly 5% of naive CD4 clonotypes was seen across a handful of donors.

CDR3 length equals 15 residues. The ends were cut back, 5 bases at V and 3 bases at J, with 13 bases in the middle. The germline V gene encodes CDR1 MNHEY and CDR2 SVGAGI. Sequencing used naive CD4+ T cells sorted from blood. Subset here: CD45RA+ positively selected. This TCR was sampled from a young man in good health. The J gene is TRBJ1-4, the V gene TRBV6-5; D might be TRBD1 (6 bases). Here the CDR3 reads CASSGRQAPNEKLFF. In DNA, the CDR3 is TGTGCCAGCAGTGGCAGACAGGCCCCTAATGAAAAACTGTTTTTT.